This TCR beta chain was sequenced during a study of T cells in Graves' hyperthyroidism and ophthalmopathy. Amplified TCR beta CDR3 regions derived from RNA transcripts. A first-round RT-PCR of the TCR CDR3 used the HTBI primer set. One entry per CDR3 protein results from TCRdb running MiXCR on the multiplex PCR reads. The sample lists around 610,000 distinct CDR3 sequences, 14% to 15% occurring once. Patients showing uncontrolled infection, other autoimmune disease, pregnancy or lactation were ineligible. Using around 10 ml of fresh peripheral blood, PBMCs were prepared. The sample holds one count of this clonotype. One junction end disagrees with the germline gene, perhaps due to a read error. Germline CDR1 is MNHNS and CDR2 is SASEGT. The CDR3 loop spans 13 amino acids.

The sequence came from a woman in her thirties or forties with Graves' ophthalmopathy. The specimen sequenced was blood. J is TRBJ2-7 and V is TRBV6-1; D is ambiguous. CDR3 protein: CASSAVRPYEQHF. CDR3 in DNA: TGTGCCAGCAGTGCTGTCAGACCCTACGAGCAGCACTTC.